The next 17 T cell receptor beta chains were all read from a single sample in a study of cytomegalovirus exposure and HLA in healthy donors. This PCR relied on a set of 60 Vbeta primers and 13 Jbeta primers. Measured with immunoSEQ multiplex PCR; TCRdb has only the in-frame clones, and not every one. The sample gives a few hundred thousand clones, 77% of which show up once; about 2.5% is in the top ten. Specimen: PBMCs. The receptors come from a woman aged 55-69 years in good health and CMV-seropositive.

The chain employs TRBV7-3 and TRBJ2-5, with 7 bases aligning to TRBD1. The CDR3 runs to 15 residues. J gave up 2 bases and V 2 bases, and 5 bases lay outside the gene matches. Germline assignment: CDR1 SGHTA and CDR2 FQGTGA. CDR3 coding DNA: TGTGCCAGCAGCTTACTTGGGACAGAACAAGAGACCCAGTACTTC. This translates into CASSLLGTEQETQYF.

The chain combines TRBV7-6 with TRBJ2-5, with unresolved D. The DNA end is more similar to TRBJ2-7, so the J call may be wrong. The CDR3 has 14 residues. Germline values: CDR1 SGHVS, CDR2 FNYEAQ. The CDR3 region is CASSWRPGSHEQYF. CDR3 nucleotide sequence: TGTGCCAGCAGCTGGCGGCCCGGGTCCCACGAGCAGTACTTC.

This chain connects TRBV5-1 to TRBJ1-1, with 7 bases fitting TRBD1. V was clipped by 3 bases and J by 1 base; unmatched bases: 6. The V gene's germline CDR1 is SGHRS and CDR2 YFSETQ. CDR3 length: 15 residues. The CDR3 nucleotides read TGCGCCAGCAGCTCCCAGGGGGTGAAGAACACTGAAGCTTTCTTT. This gives the protein CASSSQGVKNTEAFF. The full variable domain, with the rest looked up from reference TRBV5-1 and TRBJ1-1, is KAGVTQTPRYLIKTRGQQVTLSCSPISGHRSVSWYQQTPGQGLQFLFEYFSETQRNKGNFPGRFSGRQFSNSRSEMNVSTLELGDSALYLCASSSQGVKNTEAFFGQGTRLTVV.

The genes are TRBV7-9 and TRBJ2-1, with 7 bases that match TRBD2. The germline V gene encodes CDR1 SEHNR and CDR2 FQNEAQ (reference sequence). V was pared by 0 bases and J by 0 bases, with 2 bases of the junction left unmatched. The CDR3 is 16 amino acids. The DNA of the CDR3 is TGTGCCAGCAGCTTAGCACTAGCGTACTCCTACAATGAGCAGTTCTTC. This codes for CASSLALAYSYNEQFF. Combining the CDR3 with reference TRBV7-9 and TRBJ2-1 gives the whole variable domain DTGVSQNPRHKITKRGQNVTFRCDPISEHNRLYWYRQTLGQGPEFLTYFQNEAQLEKSRLLSDRFSAERPKGSFSTLEIQRTEQGDSAMYLCASSLALAYSYNEQFFGPGTRLTVL.

The genes are TRBV5-1 and TRBJ2-7, with 7 bases identical to TRBD2. V trimming: 0 bases; J trimming: 5 bases; junction bases outside the gene matches: 5. The CDR3 is 14 amino acids. Per germline, CDR1 SGHRS and CDR2 YFSETQ. The CDR3 is CASSLALGGNEQYF. CDR3 DNA: TGCGCCAGCAGCTTGGCCCTCGGGGGGAACGAGCAGTACTTC.

In its sample, this clone was seen a few times. The genes are TRBV19 and TRBJ2-2, with D possibly being TRBD2 (5 bases). The CDR3 has 16 residues. Looked up from germline, CDR1 is LNHDA and CDR2 is SQIVND (reference sequence). V was cut by 4 bases and J by 2 bases, with 14 bases left in between. CDR3 amino acids: CASSSPLAVNTGELFF. The CDR3 region has the DNA TGTGCCAGTAGTAGTCCCCTAGCCGTCAACACCGGGGAGCTGTTTTTT.

The rearrangement links TRBV28 to TRBJ2-7; no firm D call. Germline V gene lookup returns CDR1 MDHEN and CDR2 SYDVKM. Trimming left V 6 bases short and J 3 bases short, with 21 bases between. This CDR3 contains 16 residues. The CDR3 spells CASSLPPLPLSYEQYF. CDR3 coding DNA: TGTGCCAGCAGCCTTCCCCCCCTCCCATTGAGCTACGAGCAGTACTTC.

CDR3 nucleotides: TGTGCCAGCAGCATCGGGGGGGAGCTGTTTTTT. This gives the protein CASSIGGELFF. V and J are TRBV9 and TRBJ2-2; D not resolved. The CDR3 is 11 residues long. The V and J ends lost 4 bases and 8 bases respectively, with 6 bases between them. The germline V gene has CDR1 SGDLS and CDR2 YYNGEE.

The chain carries TRBV23-1 and TRBJ1-1, with no clear D. TRBV23-1 is marked as an open reading frame, function uncertain. The CDR3 contains 14 residues. The V and J ends lost 4 bases and 7 bases respectively, with 16 bases between them. The DNA of the CDR3 is TGCGCCAGCAGTCGATCGTGCAGGAGGTATGAAGCTTTCTTT. Translated, it gives CASSRSCRRYEAFF.

V gene TRBV11-3 combines with J gene TRBJ2-2; 8 bases are shared with TRBD2. V was clipped by 5 bases and J by 7 bases; unmatched bases: 9. This CDR3 region has 15 residues. Germline CDR1 reads SGHNT; CDR2 reads YENEEA. The CDR3, as DNA: TGTGCCAGCAGCCCCGGGACTAGGGCCGGCGGGGAGCTGTTTTTT. Its translation: CASSPGTRAGGELFF.

V and J are TRBV6-1 and TRBJ1-5; 7 bases match TRBD1. Germline V gene data show CDR1 as MNHNS and CDR2 as SASEGT. The length of the CDR3 is 15 residues. V was pared by 3 bases and J by 3 bases, with 5 bases of the junction left unmatched. CDR3: CASSDQTGFNQPQHF. CDR3 bases: TGTGCCAGCAGTGACCAGACAGGGTTCAATCAGCCCCAGCATTTT.

J is TRBJ2-2 and V is TRBV7-2, with 7 bases lining up with TRBD2. Germline V lookup: CDR1 SGHTA, CDR2 FQGNSA. The CDR3 length is 15 residues. Losses at the gene ends were 5 bases for V and 7 bases for J; bases not matched to a gene: 10. Here the CDR3 reads CASSPQMGGVGELFF. The DNA for the CDR3 is TGTGCCAGCAGCCCTCAAATGGGGGGGGTCGGGGAGCTGTTTTTT.

The chain is built from TRBV27 and TRBJ2-1, with TRBD2 matching 8 bases. V shed 3 bases and J 2 bases; nucleotides not matched to a gene: 3. The CDR3 contains 15 residues. Germline CDR1 MNHEY, CDR2 SMNVEV (reference sequence). CDR3 residues: CASSFRGGPYNEQFF. CDR3 DNA: TGTGCCAGCAGTTTTCGGGGGGGACCCTACAATGAGCAGTTCTTC.

The rearrangement joins TRBV5-1 to TRBJ2-5; TRBD2 aligns across 8 bases. V gave up 4 bases and J gave up 3 bases; unmatched junction bases: 2. CDR1 and CDR2 from the germline V gene are SGHRS and YFSETQ. This CDR3 spans 13 amino acids. The CDR3 here is CASSRGLEETQYF. CDR3 DNA: TGCGCCAGCAGCCGGGGACTAGAAGAGACCCAGTACTTC.

The chain joins TRBV27 to TRBJ2-7, with 9 positions matching TRBD1. Germline CDR1 MNHEY, CDR2 SMNVEV (reference sequence). This CDR3 is built from 14 residues. The junction had 9 bases not matched to a gene; V was cut back by 6 bases and J by 6 bases. Here the CDR3 DNA reads TGTGCCAGCAGACCCGGGACAGGGTCGGGCGAGCAGTACTTC. Encoded protein: CASRPGTGSGEQYF.

This rearrangement joins TRBV2 to TRBJ1-5, with D hard to call. Germline lookup yields CDR1 SNHLY and CDR2 FYNNEI. CDR3 size: 13 residues. V lost 7 bases to trimming and J lost 2 bases, with 9 bases between them. The CDR3 nucleotides are TGTGCCAGCACCGAAGAGGGCAATCAGCCCCAGCATTTT. This gives the protein CASTEEGNQPQHF. The variable domain in full, with the rest retrieved from reference TRBV2 and TRBJ1-5, is EPEVTQTPSHQVTQMGQEVILRCVPISNHLYFYWYRQILGQKVEFLVSFYNNEISEKSEIFDDQFSVERPDGSNFTLKIRSTKLEDSAMYFCASTEEGNQPQHFGDGTRLSIL.

A single count supports this clone. The genes are TRBV5-1 and TRBJ2-2; D uncertain. The V end was cut by 0 bases, the J end by 2 bases, with 11 bases between. CDR1 is SGHRS and CDR2 is YFSETQ in the germline V gene. The CDR3 sequence is 16 residues long. CDR3 bases: TGCGCCAGCAGCTTGGTCCCTAACAGAAACACCGGGGAGCTGTTTTTT. This encodes CASSLVPNRNTGELFF.